The rows below give T cell receptor beta chains drawn from one sample of a study of cytomegalovirus exposure and HLA in healthy donors. Clones were read by immunoSEQ multiplex PCR, and TCRdb kept only the in-frame ones, dropping some. Among 100,000 or so clones listed, around 80% were seen once. The sequencing sample was made of PBMCs. All receptors derive from a woman aged 40 to 49 in good health and CMV-seronegative. Both conserved end residues are part of each CDR3. A D gene is named only where the DNA matches it firmly. Clone size is stated in some rows and not others, as once, few, many or a class when expanded.

V	J	size	D	DNA	CDR3
TRBV19	TRBJ1-3	.	.	TGTGCCAGTTGGAGGGAGAACACCATATATTTT	CASWRENTIYF
TRBV6-5	TRBJ2-2	.	.	TGTGCCAGCAGTTACCGGGGTACCGGGGAGCTGTTTTTT	CASSYRGTGELFF
TRBV6-5	TRBJ2-5	.	TRBD1	TGTGCCAGCAGTTACGGACAGGGGACCCAGTACTTC	CASSYGQGTQYF
TRBV5-1	TRBJ1-1	few	TRBD1	TGCGCCAGCAGCCCGGACAGGGCAACGAGTCTTGAAGCTTTCTTT	CASSPDRATSLEAFF
TRBV28	TRBJ2-7	.	TRBD1	TGTGCCAGCAGTTTTCCGGGACAGGGCTACGAGCAGTACTTC	CASSFPGQGYEQYF
TRBV6-5	TRBJ2-5	.	.	TGTGCCAGCAGTTACGGGCCTTCCCAAGAGACCCAGTACTTC	CASSYGPSQETQYF
TRBV14	TRBJ2-1	few	.	TGTGCCAGCAGCCAAGAACTGTACAATGAGCAGTTCTTC	CASSQELYNEQFF
TRBV28	TRBJ2-7	.	TRBD1	TGTGCCAGCGGGTTGACGGGACAGGGACGCTACGAGCAGTACTTC	CASGLTGQGRYEQYF
TRBV18	TRBJ2-1	few	TRBD1	TGTGCCAGCTCAGGGGACAGCTCCTACAATGAGCAGTTCTTC	CASSGDSSYNEQFF
TRBV28	TRBJ2-1	.	.	TGTGCCAGCAGTCCCCCGGGAGGGGGCAACAATGAGCAGTTCTTC	CASSPPGGGNNEQFF
TRBV5-1	TRBJ2-7	few	TRBD2	TGCGCCAGCAGCTTGGGGGCGGGAGAGATCCACGAGCAGTACTTC	CASSLGAGEIHEQYF
TRBV18	TRBJ2-2	once	.	TGTGCCAGCTCGCCAGGCTTCAGGTTACCCGGGGAGCTGTTTTTT	CASSPGFRLPGELFF
TRBV5-6	TRBJ1-4	.	.	TGTGCCGGCAGCTTAGGCCAGACAACGAGGTTTTTT	CAGSLGQTTRFF
TRBV30	TRBJ1-6	.	.	TGTGCCTGGCGGACAAATTCACCCCTCCACTTT	CAWRTNSPLHF
TRBV12-5	TRBJ2-7	once	.	TGTGCTAGTGGTTTGGCTCCGGCGGGCGAGCAGTACTTC	CASGLAPAGEQYF
TRBV6-5	TRBJ1-6	.	.	TGTGCCAGCAGCCCCTCGAGGAGGGACAATTCACCCCTCCACTTT	CASSPSRRDNSPLHF
TRBV7-2	TRBJ2-1	.	TRBD2	TGTGCCAGCAGCCCGACTAGCGGGGCGTTCTTC	CASSPTSGAFF
TRBV27	TRBJ2-3	.	.	TGTGCCAGCAGTTTAGGTTTCGGAGATACGCAGTATTTT	CASSLGFGDTQYF
TRBV10-2	TRBJ1-1	.	TRBD1	TGCGCCAGCACCCTGACAGGGGAGGGGATCACTGAAGCTTTCTTT	CASTLTGEGITEAFF
TRBV10-1	TRBJ1-1	once	.	TGCGCCAGCAGTGAGTGGAGGGGAGGCGAGGCTTTCTTT	CASSEWRGGEAFF
TRBV28	TRBJ2-2	.	TRBD2	TGTGCCAGCAGTTTATGGTCGACTAGCGGGAGCGGCGCCGGGGAGCTGTTTTTT	CASSLWSTSGSGAGELFF
TRBV28	TRBJ2-7	.	.	TGTGCCAGCAGTTTGGACAGTTCCTACGAGCAGTACTTC	CASSLDSSYEQYF
TRBV28	TRBJ2-7	.	TRBD2	TGTGCCAGCAGTTTTTGGCGGGGGGCCGAAGGGAACGAGCAGTACTTC	CASSFWRGAEGNEQYF
TRBV2	TRBJ2-7	.	.	TGTGCCAGCAGTGACGACACCAGCTCCTACGAGCAGTACTTC	CASSDDTSSYEQYF
TRBV11-2	TRBJ2-7	.	TRBD1	TGTGCCAGCAGCTTAGATCAAAGGACAGGGGCCCCTTCCTACGAGCAGTACTTC	CASSLDQRTGAPSYEQYF
TRBV30	TRBJ1-2	.	.	TGTGCCTGGAACAGGGTTTCCCTAGACGACGACTCATATGGCTACACCTTC	CAWNRVSLDDDSYGYTF
TRBV5-1	TRBJ2-5	.	.	TGCGCCAGCAGCTTCGGACTAGGAGGGGGAGGAGAGACCCAGTACTTC	CASSFGLGGGGETQYF
TRBV6-6	TRBJ2-3	few	.	TGTGCCAGCGCTGAGGGGGTTTTCGTTACGCAGTATTTT	CASAEGVFVTQYF
TRBV4-3	TRBJ1-2	.	.	TGCGCCAGCAGCCAAGATCCCAGGGAAGGCTATGGCTACACCTTC	CASSQDPREGYGYTF
TRBV30	TRBJ2-1	.	.	TGTGCCTGGAGTGACCGACGAGTAGGGGTCCCAATCTACAATGAGCAGTTCTTC	CAWSDRRVGVPIYNEQFF
TRBV4-1	TRBJ1-4	.	TRBD1	TGCGCCAGCAGCCGGCGGGGGTGGGACAGGGATGAAAAACTGTTTTTT	CASSRRGWDRDEKLFF
TRBV19	TRBJ2-3	once	.	TGTGCCTCGGAGCAGGGGCAGACAGATACGCAGTATTTT	CASEQGQTDTQYF
TRBV28	TRBJ2-1	.	TRBD2	TGTGCCAGCAGGATCTTCCGTATAGCGGGAGAAGTCGGCGATGAGCAGTTCTTC	CASRIFRIAGEVGDEQFF